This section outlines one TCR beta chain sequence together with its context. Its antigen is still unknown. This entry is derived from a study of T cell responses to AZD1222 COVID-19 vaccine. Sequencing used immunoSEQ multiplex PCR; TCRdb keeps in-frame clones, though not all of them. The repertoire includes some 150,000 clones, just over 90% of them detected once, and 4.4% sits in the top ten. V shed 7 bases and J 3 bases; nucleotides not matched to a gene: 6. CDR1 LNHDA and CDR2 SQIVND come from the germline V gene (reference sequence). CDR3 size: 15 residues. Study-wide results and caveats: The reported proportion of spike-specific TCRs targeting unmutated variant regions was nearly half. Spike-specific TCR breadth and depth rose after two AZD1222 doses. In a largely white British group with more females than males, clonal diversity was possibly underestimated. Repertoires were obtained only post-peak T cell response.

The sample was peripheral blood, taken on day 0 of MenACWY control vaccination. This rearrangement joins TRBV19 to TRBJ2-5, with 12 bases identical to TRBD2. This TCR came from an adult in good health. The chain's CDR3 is CASTYRLAGEETQYF. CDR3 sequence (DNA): TGTGCCAGTACTTATAGACTAGCGGGAGAAGAGACCCAGTACTTC.